This T cell receptor (beta chain) was captured by sequencing in a study of blood T cell repertoires in COVID-19. TCRdb keeps only in-frame clones here, not all; method: immunoSEQ multiplex PCR. Among roughly 160,000 clones listed, approximately 80% were seen once. Sequencing input: PBMCs or T cells enriched from blood (not recorded which). The sequence was collected from an older woman who had recovered from COVID-19.

The CDR3 DNA sequence: TGTGCCAGCAGCCCGGGGGACTCCACGGATACGCAGTATTTT. It translates to CASSPGDSTDTQYF. This chain uses TRBV9 with TRBJ2-3; possible D gene TRBD2, 6 bases. Trimming removed 4 bases at V and 6 bases at J, with 15 bases between. Germline CDR1 reads SGDLS; CDR2 reads YYNGEE. This CDR3 has 14 amino acids. Together with reference TRBV9 and TRBJ2-3, the CDR3 gives the full variable domain: DSGVTQTPKHLITATGQRVTLRCSPRSGDLSVYWYQQSLDQGLQFLIQYYNGEERAKGNILERFSAQQFPDLHSELNLSSLELGDSALYFCASSPGDSTDTQYFGPGTRLTVL.